Given below is one T cell receptor beta chain in context. These data are taken from a study of technical replicates of blood from several donors. TCRdb's table, derived via immunoSEQ multiplex PCR, lists solely in-frame clones and lacks some. The data hold about 83,000 clones, with around 94% observed a single time. The sample comprised T cells isolated from PBMCs. This TCR came from a human donor in good health.

In DNA, the CDR3 is TGTGCCAGCAGCCTCTACGACAGGGGAACCGGGGAGCTGTTTTTT. It is translated as CASSLYDRGTGELFF. This sequence joins TRBV7-9 and TRBJ2-2; 8 bases line up with TRBD1. This CDR3 spans 15 amino acids. The germline V gene has CDR1 SEHNR and CDR2 FQNEAQ (reference sequence). V lost 5 bases, J lost 5 bases, and 7 bases stayed unmatched.